Shown below are 21 T cell receptor beta chains from a single sample sequenced in a study of cytomegalovirus exposure and HLA in healthy donors. Vbeta (60) and Jbeta (13) primers were used in the PCR. Produced via immunoSEQ multiplex PCR; TCRdb's table is partial and in-frame only. In the table there are under 200,000 clones, 73% of which are singletons. The sequenced sample consisted of PBMCs. Receptors originate from a woman aged 18-29 years in good health and CMV-seropositive.

This clone has just a few counts. The junction departs from the called germline gene at one end, perhaps through a read error. The rearrangement joins TRBV7-7 to TRBJ2-1; 11 bases align to TRBD2. There are 14 residues in the CDR3. Per germline, CDR1 SSHAT and CDR2 FNYEAQ (reference sequence). In DNA, the CDR3 is TGTGCTAGCAGCCTAGCGGGGGGCTACAATGAGCAGTTCTTC. Translated: CASSLAGGYNEQFF. Together with reference TRBV7-7 and TRBJ2-1, the CDR3 gives the full variable domain: GAGVSQSPRYKVTKRGQDVTLRCDPISSHATLYWYQQALGQGPEFLTYFNYEAQPDKSGLPSDRFSAERPEGSISTLTIQRTEQRDSAMYRCASSLAGGYNEQFFGPGTRLTVL.

This clone was seen only once. The chain combines TRBV28 with TRBJ2-3; unclear D gene. There are 13 residues in the CDR3. CDR1 MDHEN and CDR2 SYDVKM come from the germline V gene. Trimming took 4 bases from V and 0 from J, leaving 5 bases between them. Here the CDR3 reads CASSSHSTDTQYF. The CDR3 nucleotides are TGTGCCAGCAGTTCACATAGCACAGATACGCAGTATTTT.

V usage is TRBV4-3 and J usage is TRBJ2-1; D gene ambiguous. The germline V and J ends were trimmed by 1 base and 8 bases, with 6 bases remaining between them. The CDR3 covers 12 residues. Germline CDR1 reads LGHNA; CDR2 reads YSLEER. CDR3 sequence: CASSQVRHEQFF. DNA for the CDR3: TGCGCCAGCAGCCAAGTCAGGCATGAGCAGTTCTTC.

The gene calls are TRBV30 and TRBJ1-5; D is unresolved. Germline assignment: CDR1 GTSNPN and CDR2 SVGIG (reference sequence). This CDR3 has 15 residues. V dropped 3 bases and J dropped 0 bases, with 12 bases sitting between them. The CDR3 DNA sequence: TGTGCCTGGAGCCCCCGGAGTGATAGCAATCAGCCCCAGCATTTT. This codes for CAWSPRSDSNQPQHF.

The chain combines TRBV11-2 with TRBJ2-1; 9 nucleotides align to TRBD1. After removal of 6 bases from V and 4 bases from J, the junction contained 10 bases not matched to a gene. The CDR3 has 16 residues. The germline CDR1 and CDR2 sequences are SGHAT and FQNNGV. Written as DNA, the CDR3 is TGTGCCAGCAGTACAGGGGGCGGTAAGGGGTACAATGAGCAGTTCTTC. Translation: CASSTGGGKGYNEQFF.

The rearrangement uses TRBV11-2 and TRBJ2-3; weak D call: TRBD1 (5 bases). Trimming took 5 bases from V and 2 from J, leaving 14 bases between them. The CDR3 extends over 15 amino acids. Per germline, CDR1 SGHAT and CDR2 FQNNGV. The CDR3, as DNA: TGTGCCAGCAGCCTGCCAGGGCGTGTCACAGATACGCAGTATTTT. Translation gives CASSLPGRVTDTQYF.

The chain employs TRBV7-9 and TRBJ2-5; 10 bases line up with TRBD2. This CDR3 region has 15 residues. The ends lost 7 bases at V and 5 bases at J; junction bases unmatched: 10. CDR1 and CDR2 (germline): SEHNR, FQNEAQ (reference sequence). The chain's CDR3 is CASTRRLAGGETQYF. CDR3 bases: TGTGCCAGCACCCGACGACTAGCGGGTGGGGAGACCCAGTACTTC.

This clone appeared a few times. V gene TRBV6-5 combines with J gene TRBJ2-1, with D perhaps TRBD2 (5 bases). Germline values: CDR1 MNHEY, CDR2 SVGAGI. Trimming took off 3 bases at V and 7 bases at J, with 16 bases between the two ends. The CDR3 spans 15 residues. CDR3 region: CASSYMLADKNEQFF. The DNA for the CDR3 is TGTGCCAGCAGTTATATGCTAGCTGATAAGAATGAGCAGTTCTTC.

The chain uses TRBV18 and TRBJ2-7, with D unclear. This CDR3 region has 12 residues. Trimming took 3 bases from V and 2 from J, leaving 5 bases between them. CDR1 is KGHSH and CDR2 is LQKENI in the germline V gene. The CDR3 loop is CASSPSPYEQYF. CDR3 coding DNA: TGTGCCAGCTCACCTTCTCCCTACGAGCAGTACTTC. Full variable domain (missing parts from reference TRBV18 and TRBJ2-7): NAGVMQNPRHLVRRRGQEARLRCSPMKGHSHVYWYRQLPEEGLKFMVYLQKENIIDESGMPKERFSAEFPKEGPSILRIQQVVRGDSAAYFCASSPSPYEQYFGPGTRLTVT.

The chain uses TRBV7-9 and TRBJ2-5, with TRBD2 identical over 12 bases. CDR1 and CDR2 from the germline V gene are SEHNR and FQNEAQ (reference sequence). CDR3 length: 19 amino acids. V lost 5 bases, J lost 4 bases, and 17 bases stayed unmatched. The CDR3 loop reads CASSASHFLAGGPGETQYF. The DNA for the CDR3 is TGTGCCAGCAGCGCCAGCCACTTTCTAGCGGGGGGGCCGGGAGAGACCCAGTACTTC.

The chain uses TRBV19 and TRBJ2-3; possibly TRBD2 for D (6 bases). Germline CDR1 is LNHDA and CDR2 is SQIVND (reference sequence). The CDR3 is made up of 14 amino acids. V was trimmed by 9 bases and J by 0 bases, leaving 13 bases between them. CDR3 coding DNA: TGTGCCAGCCGGGGGAGAATTAGCACAGATACGCAGTATTTT. Its translation is CASRGRISTDTQYF.

The V gene is TRBV5-5, the J gene TRBJ1-1; D gene uncertain. Germline CDR1 SGHKS, CDR2 YYEKEE (reference sequence). This CDR3 has 17 amino acids. V dropped 0 bases and J dropped 0 bases, with 15 bases sitting between them. The CDR3 DNA reads TGTGCCAGCAGCTTGGACGTGGGCTGGATCATGAACACTGAAGCTTTCTTT. Translating it yields CASSLDVGWIMNTEAFF.

The chain has TRBV6-1 and TRBJ1-5; D may be TRBD1 (6 bases). Germline loops: CDR1 MNHNS, CDR2 SASEGT. The germline V and J ends were trimmed by 8 bases and 3 bases, with 11 bases remaining between them. This CDR3 has 13 amino acids. CDR3 nucleotides: TGTGCCAGCGATGGACAGTTCAATCAGCCCCAGCATTTT. Amino acid sequence: CASDGQFNQPQHF.

The chain carries TRBV28 and TRBJ1-6; 8 bases fit TRBD1. The CDR3 contains 15 residues. V lost 4 bases, J lost 7 bases, and 6 bases stayed unmatched. Germline V lookup: CDR1 MDHEN, CDR2 SYDVKM. CDR3 amino acids: CASSSRDRKNSPLHF. The CDR3 DNA follows: TGTGCCAGCAGTTCCCGGGACAGGAAGAATTCACCCCTCCACTTT.

This chain uses TRBV7-3 with TRBJ2-7; 8 bases are shared with TRBD2. The junction had 8 bases not matched to a gene; V was cut back by 5 bases and J by 2 bases. CDR3 length: 15 amino acids. The germline V gene encodes CDR1 SGHTA and CDR2 FQGTGA. In nucleotides, the CDR3 is TGTGCCAGCAGCCCCCAGGCGGGGGGAACCTACGAGCAGTACTTC. Translated: CASSPQAGGTYEQYF.

The chain carries TRBV7-3 and TRBJ2-1; possible D gene TRBD2, 7 bases. Deletions cut 4 bases from V and 11 bases from J, with 9 bases between. This CDR3 has 11 residues. CDR1 SGHTA and CDR2 FQGTGA come from the germline V gene. The CDR3 DNA reads as TGTGCCAGCAGCTACGGGGGGCAGCAGTTCTTC. Translated: CASSYGGQQFF.

The chain combines TRBV13 with TRBJ2-7, with TRBD1 identical over 7 bases. V shed 4 bases and J 6 bases; nucleotides not matched to a gene: 9. The germline CDR1 and CDR2 sequences are PRHDT and FYEKMQ (reference sequence). The CDR3 length is 14 residues. CDR3 residues: CASSSGQDVVEQYF. CDR3 nucleotide sequence: TGTGCCAGCAGCTCCGGACAGGATGTAGTCGAGCAGTACTTC.

This clone was seen only once. V is TRBV5-6 and J is TRBJ1-5, with D tentatively TRBD1 (6 bases). The germline gives CDR1 SGHDT, CDR2 YYEEEE. V lost 6 bases, J lost 4 bases, and 17 bases lay in between. There are 15 residues in the CDR3. Here the CDR3 reads CASNAGGGRNQPQHF. CDR3 in DNA: TGTGCCAGCAACGCGGGGGGGGGCAGAAATCAGCCCCAGCATTTT.

V and J are TRBV6-6 and TRBJ1-6; the match to TRBD1 covers 9 bases. Germline V gene sequence: CDR1 MNHNY, CDR2 SVGAGI (reference sequence). V shed 5 bases, J shed 7 bases, and the junction held 6 bases outside the gene matches. There are 15 residues in the CDR3. CDR3 in amino acids: CASSLQGARNSPLHF. The CDR3 nucleotides read TGTGCCAGCAGTCTACAGGGGGCACGGAATTCACCCCTCCACTTT.

This clone was seen more than once but under ten times. The chain joins TRBV28 to TRBJ1-1, with D tentatively TRBD1 (6 bases). The CDR3 has 15 residues. V was trimmed by 5 bases and J by 3 bases, leaving 16 bases between them. Germline V gives CDR1 MDHEN, CDR2 SYDVKM. CDR3 residues: CASSPVRGRYTEAFF. CDR3 coding DNA: TGTGCCAGCAGTCCCGTCAGGGGTCGGTACACTGAAGCTTTCTTT. The full variable domain, with the rest looked up from reference TRBV28 and TRBJ1-1, is DVKVTQSSRYLVKRTGEKVFLECVQDMDHENMFWYRQDPGLGLRLIYFSYDVKMKEKGDIPEGYSVSREKKERFSLILESASTNQTSMYLCASSPVRGRYTEAFFGQGTRLTVV.

The J gene is TRBJ2-7, the V gene TRBV2; D might be TRBD1 (6 bases). Germline assignment: CDR1 SNHLY and CDR2 FYNNEI. The CDR3 is made up of 15 amino acids. Trimming stripped 5 bases from V and 4 bases from J, with 18 bases between. The CDR3 protein is CASSRGDRRGYEQYF. The CDR3 coding sequence is TGTGCCAGCAGTCGGGGCGACAGGAGAGGATACGAGCAGTACTTC.